Presented here are 10 T cell receptor beta chains from one specimen sequenced in a study of cytomegalovirus exposure and HLA in healthy donors. Primers for the PCR totalled 60 Vbeta and 13 Jbeta. Clones were sequenced by immunoSEQ multiplex PCR, and TCRdb holds only the in-frame ones, with some missing. This table has roughly 160,000 clones, over 60% appearing once. The material sequenced was PBMCs. The receptors here all came from a woman in her twenties or thirties in good health and CMV-seronegative.

The chain combines TRBV6-4 with TRBJ2-7; 12 bases map to TRBD2. CDR1 and CDR2 from the germline V gene are MRHNA and SNTAGT. Germline trimming cut 4 bases from V and 3 bases from J; bases unmatched to any gene: 4. This CDR3 region has 15 residues. The CDR3 sequence: CASSATSGSFYEQYF. CDR3 DNA: TGTGCCAGCAGTGCGACTAGCGGGAGTTTCTACGAGCAGTACTTC.

This clone has a single count. V and J are TRBV30 and TRBJ2-7; tentative D call: TRBD1 (5 bases). The germline V and J ends were trimmed by 5 bases and 4 bases, with 12 bases remaining between them. This CDR3 is built from 12 residues. Germline V gives CDR1 GTSNPN, CDR2 SVGIG (reference sequence). The CDR3 spells CAWGASEYEQYF. CDR3 in DNA: TGTGCCTGGGGGGCAAGTGAGTACGAGCAGTACTTC.

The gene calls are TRBV9 and TRBJ2-3; weak D call: TRBD2 (5 bases). This CDR3 contains 15 residues. CDR1 and CDR2 (germline): SGDLS, YYNGEE. Trimming took off 1 base at V and 3 bases at J, with 12 bases between the two ends. CDR3 sequence reads: CASSVNGMGTDTQYF. CDR3 coding DNA: TGTGCCAGCAGCGTAAACGGGATGGGGACAGATACGCAGTATTTT.

The V gene is TRBV18, the J gene TRBJ2-7, with TRBD1 matching 9 bases. The CDR3 has 15 residues. Trimming cost V 2 bases and J 1 base; bases outside gene matches: 3. Germline-derived CDR1 and CDR2 are KGHSH and LQKENI. CDR3 residues: CASSPGTGWSYEQYF. Here the CDR3 DNA reads TGTGCCAGCTCACCAGGGACAGGGTGGTCCTACGAGCAGTACTTC.

The chain joins TRBV19 to TRBJ2-2; D uncertain. The CDR3 has 14 residues. V shed 4 bases and J shed 4 bases, with 10 bases lying between them. Germline lookup yields CDR1 LNHDA and CDR2 SQIVND (reference sequence). CDR3 region: CASSNFRSTGELFF. The CDR3 DNA is TGTGCCAGTAGTAATTTCCGGAGCACCGGGGAGCTGTTTTTT. Filled out from reference TRBV19 and TRBJ2-2, the complete variable domain reads DGGITQSPKYLFRKEGQNVTLSCEQNLNHDAMYWYRQDPGQGLRLIYYSQIVNDFQKGDIAEGYSVSREKKESFPLTVTSAQKNPTAFYLCASSNFRSTGELFFGEGSRLTVL.

The chain is built from TRBV28 and TRBJ1-5; TRBD1 might be the D (6 bases). Trimming cost V 3 bases and J 0 bases, with 9 bases left between them. Germline V gene sequence: CDR1 MDHEN, CDR2 SYDVKM. There are 15 residues in the CDR3. As DNA, the CDR3 is TGTGCCAGCAGTTTGGACAGTAATAGCAATCAGCCCCAGCATTTT. Its protein product is CASSLDSNSNQPQHF.

The rearrangement joins TRBV4-1 to TRBJ1-1; no reliable D call. Germline V lookup: CDR1 MGHRA, CDR2 YSYEKL. Between the trimmed V and J ends, which lost 1 base and 7 bases, there was a span of 7 bases. This CDR3 is 12 amino acids long. The CDR3 DNA reads as TGCGCCAGCAGCCAAGTGGGAGGTGAAGCTTTCTTT. It translates to CASSQVGGEAFF.

The chain couples TRBV7-7 to TRBJ2-1; D is possibly TRBD1 (7 bases). The germline V and J ends were trimmed by 2 bases and 6 bases, with 11 bases remaining between them. Germline V gene lookup returns CDR1 SSHAT and CDR2 FNYEAQ (reference sequence). CDR3 size: 14 residues. In DNA, the CDR3 is TGTGCCAGCAGCTTAAGCAGGGGGGTCAATGAGCAGTTCTTC. Amino acids: CASSLSRGVNEQFF.

V is TRBV7-6 and J is TRBJ2-3; the match to TRBD2 covers 7 bases. Trimming at V came to 0 bases and at J to 1 base, leaving 7 bases not matched to a gene. CDR3 length: 17 amino acids. Germline V gene sequence: CDR1 SGHVS, CDR2 FNYEAQ. In DNA form, the CDR3 reads TGTGCCAGCAGCTTAGCGCTAGGCACTAGCGGCACAGATACGCAGTATTTT. Translating gives CASSLALGTSGTDTQYF. Full variable domain (rest looked up from reference TRBV7-6 and TRBJ2-3): GAGVSQSPRYKVTKRGQDVALRCDPISGHVSLYWYRQALGQGPEFLTYFNYEAQQDKSGLPNDRFSAERPEGSISTLTIQRTEQRDSAMYRCASSLALGTSGTDTQYFGPGTRLTVL.

The chain combines TRBV9 with TRBJ2-7; 10 positions agree with TRBD2. The length of the CDR3 is 15 residues. The J segment lost 4 bases and the V segment lost 4 bases, leaving 8 bases of the junction unmatched. Germline V gene sequence: CDR1 SGDLS, CDR2 YYNGEE. The CDR3, as DNA: TGTGCCAGCAGCCCAGAAGAGACTAGCGGGTACGAGCAGTACTTC. Its protein product is CASSPEETSGYEQYF.